The 23 T cell receptor beta chains given below trace back to one sample, sequenced in a study of siplizumab effects on memory and regulatory T cells. Assay used: immunoSEQ multiplex PCR; TCRdb lists only in-frame clones, some missing. The table records 90,000 to 120,000 clones, around 92% of them present only once. Source material: Tregs sorted from blood. All receptors derive from a human donor in good health.

The genes are TRBV19 and TRBJ2-5; a weak D match, TRBD1 (5 bases). The CDR3 sequence is 16 residues long. Germline V CDR1 and CDR2: LNHDA, SQIVND (reference sequence). The germline V and J ends were trimmed by 10 bases and 3 bases, with 24 bases remaining between them. CDR3 protein: CATKSQGRAIEETQYF. In nucleotides, the CDR3 is TGTGCCACCAAGTCCCAGGGCCGAGCGATAGAAGAGACCCAGTACTTC.

The V and J genes are TRBV19 and TRBJ2-2; the D is unclear. V dropped 6 bases and J dropped 6 bases, with 11 bases sitting between them. The CDR3 contains 13 residues. CDR1 and CDR2 from the germline V gene are LNHDA and SQIVND (reference sequence). The CDR3 DNA is TGTGCCAGTAGCGCCCCCCCGGCCGGGGAGCTGTTTTTT. It specifies CASSAPPAGELFF.

This chain connects TRBV5-1 to TRBJ1-1; D remains ambiguous. V lost 0 bases and J 10 bases, leaving 16 bases between the germline ends. From germline, CDR1 is SGHRS and CDR2 YFSETQ. This CDR3 spans 14 amino acids. CDR3 sequence reads: CASSLEGPARVAFF. CDR3 DNA sequence: TGCGCCAGCAGCTTGGAGGGCCCCGCGAGGGTAGCTTTCTTT.

This chain joins TRBV29-1 and TRBJ2-5; 15 bases are shared with TRBD2. The CDR3 consists of 16 residues. With V trimmed by 5 bases and J by 1 base, 5 bases remained unmatched. Germline V CDR1 and CDR2: SQVTM, ANQGSEA. CDR3 sequence reads: CSVNGLAGGTQETQYF. DNA of the CDR3: TGCAGCGTTAATGGACTAGCGGGAGGGACCCAAGAGACCCAGTACTTC.

On this clone: This specimen includes other DNA sequences encoding the same CDR3. CDR3 nucleotides: TGTGCTAGTGGTTTGGGACTAGCGGGTAGCACAGATACGCAGTATTTT. Protein sequence: CASGLGLAGSTDTQYF. This rearrangement joins TRBV12-5 to TRBJ2-3, with 10 bases aligning to TRBD2. This CDR3 contains 16 residues. From germline, CDR1 is LGHNT and CDR2 FRNRAP. J gave up 0 bases and V 1 base, and 1 base lay outside the gene matches.

J is TRBJ2-1 and V is TRBV5-1; no definite D call. The CDR3 has 12 residues. Trimming cost V 4 bases and J 0 bases, with 2 bases left between them. Germline CDR1 SGHRS, CDR2 YFSETQ. The CDR3 loop is CASSPSYNEQFF. The CDR3 region has the DNA TGCGCCAGCAGCCCCTCCTACAATGAGCAGTTCTTC.

The chain joins TRBV7-2 to TRBJ2-3; 9 positions match TRBD2. The germline gives CDR1 SGHTA, CDR2 FQGNSA. The ends lost 2 bases at V and 2 bases at J; junction bases unmatched: 5. The CDR3 sequence is 16 residues long. CDR3 sequence reads: CASSLRAGGPTDTQYF. The CDR3 DNA reads TGTGCCAGCAGCTTAAGAGCGGGAGGACCCACAGATACGCAGTATTTT.

J is TRBJ2-5 and V is TRBV5-4, with D perhaps matching TRBD2 (6 bases). Trimming left V 2 bases short and J 3 bases short, with 8 bases between. The CDR3 loop spans 13 amino acids. Per germline, CDR1 SGHNT and CDR2 YYREEE (reference sequence). The CDR3 reads CASSFLAEETQYF. In DNA form, the CDR3 reads TGTGCCAGCAGCTTTTTAGCGGAAGAGACCCAGTACTTC.

This chain uses TRBV6-6 with TRBJ2-1; 11 nucleotides match TRBD2. This CDR3 has 16 amino acids. Germline V gives CDR1 MNHNY, CDR2 SVGAGI (reference sequence). With V trimmed by 6 bases and J by 4 bases, 8 bases remained unmatched. The CDR3 region has the DNA TGTGCCAGCAGATCAACCAGACTAGCGGGGTACAATGAGCAGTTCTTC. Amino acid sequence: CASRSTRLAGYNEQFF.

J is TRBJ2-1 and V is TRBV5-6; D is ambiguous. CDR1 SGHDT and CDR2 YYEEEE come from the germline V gene. V was trimmed by 1 base and J by 7 bases, leaving 3 bases between them. CDR3 size: 11 residues. This CDR3 is CASSLWNEQFF. The CDR3 coding sequence is TGTGCCAGCAGCTTGTGGAATGAGCAGTTCTTC.

The table lists this clone with a few counts. The chain couples TRBV5-4 to TRBJ1-5; D call uncertain. V lost 1 base to trimming and J lost 7 bases, with 15 bases between them. CDR3 size: 15 residues. Germline-derived CDR1 and CDR2 are SGHNT and YYREEE (reference sequence). CDR3 region: CASSLTTASYQPQHF. The DNA of the CDR3 is TGTGCCAGCAGCTTGACTACAGCGAGTTACCAGCCCCAGCATTTT.

This chain joins TRBV28 and TRBJ2-7; TRBD2 agrees at 7 bases. Germline assignment: CDR1 MDHEN and CDR2 SYDVKM. The CDR3 length is 13 residues. J gave up 12 bases and V 8 bases, and 16 bases lay outside the gene matches. CDR3: CASRQTPGGSLYF. DNA of the CDR3: TGTGCCAGCCGTCAGACCCCGGGGGGTTCTCTGTACTTC.

This sequence joins TRBV11-3 and TRBJ2-3; 7 nucleotides agree with TRBD1. CDR1 and CDR2 from the germline V gene are SGHNT and YENEEA. V was clipped by 3 bases and J by 3 bases; unmatched bases: 3. This CDR3 region has 14 residues. Written as DNA, the CDR3 is TGTGCCAGCAGCTTGAGACAGGGTACAGATACGCAGTATTTT. The encoded protein is CASSLRQGTDTQYF.

The genes are TRBV29-1 and TRBJ2-2, with TRBD2 as a possible D gene (6 bases). The CDR3 is 13 amino acids. Germline loops: CDR1 SQVTM, CDR2 ANQGSEA. V gave up 2 bases and J gave up 7 bases, with 11 bases separating them. The CDR3 sequence: CSVEKDYNGELFF. CDR3 in DNA: TGCAGCGTTGAAAAGGACTATAACGGGGAGCTGTTTTTT.

The V call is TRBV19, the J call TRBJ2-1, with 14 bases that match TRBD2. The J segment lost 7 bases and the V segment lost 9 bases, leaving 5 bases of the junction unmatched. Germline V gene lookup returns CDR1 LNHDA and CDR2 SQIVND (reference sequence). This CDR3 region has 14 residues. The CDR3 nucleotides read TGTGCCAGCAGGACTAGCGGGAGGAGGAATGAGCAGTTCTTC. This gives the protein CASRTSGRRNEQFF.

J is TRBJ1-3 and V is TRBV18; D may be TRBD1 (5 bases). Germline CDR1 reads KGHSH; CDR2 reads LQKENI. The CDR3 runs to 15 residues. V lost 6 bases and J 2 bases, leaving 14 bases between the germline ends. This chain's CDR3 is CASSPGRSAGNTIYF. The CDR3 DNA reads TGTGCCAGCTCCCCGGGACGTTCGGCTGGAAACACCATATATTTT.

This chain connects TRBV5-1 to TRBJ1-6, with D tentatively TRBD1 (5 bases). The V and J ends lost 0 bases and 7 bases respectively, with 14 bases between them. CDR3 size: 16 residues. The germline gives CDR1 SGHRS, CDR2 YFSETQ. The CDR3 DNA reads as TGCGCCAGCAGCTTGGGCCGCCAGGGAAGAAATTCACCCCTCCACTTT. As protein: CASSLGRQGRNSPLHF.

The CDR3 spells CASSFSGQPSSGNTIYF. As DNA, the CDR3 is TGTGCCAGCAGCTTTTCGGGACAGCCGAGCTCTGGAAACACCATATATTTT. This chain links TRBV7-9 with TRBJ1-3; 7 bases are shared with TRBD1. CDR3 length: 17 amino acids. With V trimmed by 3 bases and J by 0 bases, 8 bases remained unmatched. Germline CDR1 and CDR2: SEHNR and FQNEAQ (reference sequence).

The V and J genes are TRBV15 and TRBJ1-5; tentative D call: TRBD1 (5 bases). This CDR3 is built from 17 residues. Trimming left V 5 bases short and J 10 bases short, with 27 bases between. The germline CDR1 and CDR2 sequences are LNHNV and YYDKDF (reference sequence). CDR3 nucleotides: TGTGCCACCAGCTCCTATGGGAGGACGGGGGGTGTTGATCCCCAGCATTTT. Amino acid sequence: CATSSYGRTGGVDPQHF.

The rearrangement links TRBV7-8 to TRBJ2-3; no definite D call. The CDR3 spans 12 residues. V gave up 3 bases and J gave up 3 bases, with 4 bases separating them. Looked up from germline, CDR1 is SGHVS and CDR2 is FQNEAQ. CDR3 in amino acids: CASSFSTDTQYF. The CDR3 bases are TGTGCCAGCAGCTTCTCTACAGATACGCAGTATTTT.

This chain joins TRBV19 and TRBJ2-2, with 8 nucleotides matching TRBD1. V shed 3 bases, J shed 2 bases, and the junction held 5 bases outside the gene matches. This CDR3 has 16 amino acids. Germline V gene lookup returns CDR1 LNHDA and CDR2 SQIVND (reference sequence). CDR3 loop: CASSIRGTGNTGELFF. The CDR3 DNA reads as TGTGCCAGTAGTATTAGAGGGACAGGTAACACCGGGGAGCTGTTTTTT.

The V and J genes are TRBV5-6 and TRBJ1-5; weak D call: TRBD1 (6 bases). Germline CDR1 reads SGHDT; CDR2 reads YYEEEE. The CDR3 loop spans 12 amino acids. V was shortened by 0 bases and J by 11 bases, with 9 bases between the two germline ends. CDR3 nucleotides: TGTGCCAGCAGCTTGGCGGAGGGGGCCCAGCATTTT. This translates into CASSLAEGAQHF.

This sequence joins TRBV5-1 and TRBJ2-1, with D unresolved. From germline, CDR1 is SGHRS and CDR2 YFSETQ. Trimming cost V 0 bases and J 6 bases, with 10 bases left between them. CDR3 size: 14 residues. The CDR3 reads CASSLGGDFNEQFF. CDR3 in DNA: TGCGCCAGCAGCTTGGGCGGCGACTTCAATGAGCAGTTCTTC.